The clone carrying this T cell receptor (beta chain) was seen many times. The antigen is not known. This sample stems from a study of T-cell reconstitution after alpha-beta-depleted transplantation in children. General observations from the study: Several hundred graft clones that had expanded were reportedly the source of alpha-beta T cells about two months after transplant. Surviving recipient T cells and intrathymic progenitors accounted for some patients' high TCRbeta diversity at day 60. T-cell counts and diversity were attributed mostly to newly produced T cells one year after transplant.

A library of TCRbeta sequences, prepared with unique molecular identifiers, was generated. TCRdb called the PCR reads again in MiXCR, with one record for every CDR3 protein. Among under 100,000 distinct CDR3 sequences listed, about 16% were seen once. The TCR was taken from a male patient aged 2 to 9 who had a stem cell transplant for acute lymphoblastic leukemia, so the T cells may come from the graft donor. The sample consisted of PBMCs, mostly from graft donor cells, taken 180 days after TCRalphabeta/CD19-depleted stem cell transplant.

The CDR3 loop reads CSVDLSYEQYF. The CDR3 nucleotides read TGCAGCGTTGACCTCAGCTACGAGCAGTACTTC. The rearrangement joins TRBV29-1 to TRBJ2-7; D is undetermined. The CDR3 is 11 residues long. The germline V gene encodes CDR1 SQVTM and CDR2 ANQGSEA. V dropped 3 bases and J dropped 3 bases, with 6 bases sitting between them.